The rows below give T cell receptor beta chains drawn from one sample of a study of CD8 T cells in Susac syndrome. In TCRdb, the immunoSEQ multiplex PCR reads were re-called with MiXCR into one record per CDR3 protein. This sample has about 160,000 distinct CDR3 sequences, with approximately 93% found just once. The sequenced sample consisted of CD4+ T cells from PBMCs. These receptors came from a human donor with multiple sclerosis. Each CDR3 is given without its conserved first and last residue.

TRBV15	ATSRQGANYGYT
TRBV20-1	SAPFPTSGRNEQY
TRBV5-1	ASSLGTGGGKLF
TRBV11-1	ASSVPVGQGLEVSYNEQF
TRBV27	ASSAREWGETQY
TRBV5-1	ASSPRTSGSGKETQY
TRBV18	ASSPPSDYEQY
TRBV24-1	ATSEEPRATNEKLF
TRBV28	ASSSQGYGYT
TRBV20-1	SASGTSGSHSYEQY